The 23 T cell receptor beta chains reported below all come from one sample, sequenced in a study of shared clonotypes between healthy human individuals. Profiled with immunoSEQ multiplex PCR; TCRdb holds only in-frame clones, not every one. Here the sample spans over a million clones, under 80% being singletons. Sequencing was done on a sample of memory CD4+ T cells sorted from blood. Subset reported: CD45RA-negative fraction. The receptors come from a young man in good health.

The genes are TRBV6-5 and TRBJ1-5; D possibly corresponds to TRBD1 (6 bases). In germline, CDR1 is MNHEY, CDR2 SVGAGI. The V end was cut by 6 bases, the J end by 0 bases, with 12 bases between. This CDR3 is built from 15 residues. The CDR3 DNA follows: TGTGCCAGCAGGATACAGGGAGATAGCAATCAGCCCCAGCATTTT. Its translation is CASRIQGDSNQPQHF.

V is TRBV6-5 and J is TRBJ2-7, with TRBD2 identical over 13 bases. CDR1 is MNHEY, CDR2 SVGAGI, per germline. The CDR3 has 15 amino acids. The V and J ends lost 1 base and 5 bases, in that order; junction bases with no gene match: 2. CDR3 in DNA: TGTGCCAGCAGTTACTTAACTAGCGGGGGGGACGAGCAGTACTTC. Its protein product is CASSYLTSGGDEQYF.

This clone was seen more than once but under ten times. The chain employs TRBV7-9 and TRBJ1-5; D remains unclear. Deletions cut 1 base from V and 0 bases from J, with 7 bases between. Germline CDR1 reads SEHNR; CDR2 reads FQNEAQ (reference sequence). The CDR3 runs to 15 residues. In nucleotides, the CDR3 is TGTGCCAGCAGCTTAGGCGCGGATAGCAATCAGCCCCAGCATTTT. This encodes CASSLGADSNQPQHF.

The J gene is TRBJ1-3, the V gene TRBV28, with D hard to call. Germline CDR1 is MDHEN and CDR2 is SYDVKM. The length of the CDR3 is 14 residues. V lost 4 bases to trimming and J lost 2 bases, with 9 bases between them. The CDR3 sequence is CASSSPGPGNTIYF. The CDR3 coding sequence is TGTGCCAGCAGTTCCCCGGGCCCTGGAAACACCATATATTTT.

The rearrangement uses TRBV7-2 and TRBJ2-5, with a weak D call TRBD2 (5 bases). The CDR3 has 14 amino acids. In germline, CDR1 is SGHTA, CDR2 FQGNSA. V dropped 6 bases and J dropped 4 bases, with 15 bases sitting between them. The CDR3 bases are TGTGCCAGCAGGGACTCTACTAGTGGAGAGACCCAGTACTTC. Translating gives CASRDSTSGETQYF.

This clone came up a few times. J is TRBJ1-5 and V is TRBV30, with a possible D match to TRBD1 (6 bases). V lost 7 bases and J lost 7, with 20 bases in between. CDR3 length equals 14 residues. In germline, CDR1 is GTSNPN, CDR2 SVGIG (reference sequence). The CDR3 nucleotides read TGTGCCTTTCAAGAGGGGGGAGGGAGGCAGCCCCAGCATTTT. As protein: CAFQEGGGRQPQHF.

On this clone itself: The CDR3 does not end in the conserved phenylalanine or tryptophan, so this is likely a read error. The DNA is omitted, as the CDR3 cannot be located on it reliably, and the CDR3 follows TCRdb's listing. The V gene is TRBV6-6, the J gene TRBJ2-3; whether TRBD1, the table's D call, matches the DNA was not checked. CDR1 is MNHNY, CDR2 SVGAGI, per germline (reference sequence). Inclusive of both ends, the CDR3 amounts to 9 amino acids. This CDR3 reads CASSPPVVH.

The J gene is TRBJ1-3, the V gene TRBV20-1; D not resolved. The CDR3 consists of 11 residues. Trimming removed 3 bases from V and 6 bases from J, with 6 bases in between. Per germline, CDR1 DFQATT and CDR2 SNEGSKA (reference sequence). CDR3 region: CSASGENTIYF. Here the CDR3 DNA reads TGCAGTGCTAGCGGTGAAAACACCATATATTTT.

The chain links TRBV5-1 to TRBJ1-1; tentative D call: TRBD1 (5 bases). Germline CDR1 is SGHRS and CDR2 is YFSETQ. This CDR3 has 12 amino acids. The ends were cut back, 7 bases at V and 8 bases at J, with 15 bases in the middle. The CDR3 DNA reads TGCGCCAGCCAGGCCGACAGAGGGGAAGCTTTCTTT. The encoded protein is CASQADRGEAFF.

CDR3 region: CASSFGVGSYNEQFF. CDR3 nucleotides: TGTGCCAGCAGCTTCGGGGTGGGCAGCTACAATGAGCAGTTCTTC. The rearrangement uses TRBV5-6 and TRBJ2-1; tentative D call: TRBD2 (5 bases). The CDR3 spans 15 residues. The germline V and J ends were trimmed by 2 bases and 3 bases, with 12 bases remaining between them. CDR1 SGHDT and CDR2 YYEEEE come from the germline V gene. Drawing the rest from reference TRBV5-6 and TRBJ2-1, the complete variable domain is DAGVTQSPTHLIKTRGQQVTLRCSPKSGHDTVSWYQQALGQGPQFIFQYYEEEERQRGNFPDRFSGHQFPNYSSELNVNALLLGDSALYLCASSFGVGSYNEQFFGPGTRLTVL.

This rearrangement joins TRBV6-1 to TRBJ1-5, with 10 bases identical to TRBD1. The CDR3 runs 14 residues. Germline-derived CDR1 and CDR2 are MNHNS and SASEGT. Losses at the gene ends were 6 bases for V and 6 bases for J; bases not matched to a gene: 5. CDR3 sequence (DNA): TGTGCCAGCAGGGGACAGGGGCTTGGTCAGCCCCAGCATTTT. It encodes CASRGQGLGQPQHF.

A word on this clone: Other DNA sequences in this sample translate to the same CDR3. The chain links TRBV7-8 to TRBJ1-5; perhaps TRBD1 as D (5 bases). Trimming stripped 5 bases from V and 2 bases from J, with 7 bases between. CDR3 size: 13 residues. Germline V lookup: CDR1 SGHVS, CDR2 FQNEAQ. CDR3 coding DNA: TGTGCCAGCAGCCAAGGGGGCAATCAGCCCCAGCATTTT. Protein: CASSQGGNQPQHF. Looking up the rest from reference TRBV7-8 and TRBJ1-5 gives the full variable domain: GAGVSQSPRYKVAKRGQDVALRCDPISGHVSLFWYQQALGQGPEFLTYFQNEAQLDKSGLPSDRFFAERPEGSVSTLKIQRTQQEDSAVYLCASSQGGNQPQHFGDGTRLSIL.

The chain has TRBV9 and TRBJ2-1; TRBD2 matches 9 bases. This CDR3 is built from 16 residues. Germline values: CDR1 SGDLS, CDR2 YYNGEE. Unmatched junction bases numbered 3, after V lost 0 bases and J lost 2 bases. The CDR3 loop is CASSVGLAVAYNEQFF. The CDR3 coding sequence is TGTGCCAGCAGCGTAGGACTAGCGGTCGCCTACAATGAGCAGTTCTTC. Full variable domain (missing parts from reference TRBV9 and TRBJ2-1): DSGVTQTPKHLITATGQRVTLRCSPRSGDLSVYWYQQSLDQGLQFLIQYYNGEERAKGNILERFSAQQFPDLHSELNLSSLELGDSALYFCASSVGLAVAYNEQFFGPGTRLTVL.

V and J are TRBV28 and TRBJ1-4; 8 bases agree with TRBD1. The CDR3 length is 14 residues. In germline, CDR1 is MDHEN, CDR2 SYDVKM. Trimming at V came to 6 bases and at J to 8 bases, leaving 8 bases not matched to a gene. The CDR3: CASSKQGGWEKLFF. For the CDR3, the DNA is TGTGCCAGCAGCAAACAGGGGGGCTGGGAAAAACTGTTTTTT.

The gene calls are TRBV21-1 and TRBJ2-6; TRBD1, the table's D call, was not compared with the DNA. TRBV21-1 constitutes a pseudogene. The CDR3 totals 16 residues. CDR3 residues: CASTHRASSGANVLTF. The CDR3 DNA is TGTGCCAGCACACACAGGGCAAGCTCTGGGGCCAACGTCCTGACTTTC.

This chain uses TRBV5-1 with TRBJ2-2; TRBD1 might be the D (5 bases). Germline CDR1 SGHRS, CDR2 YFSETQ. V lost 5 bases and J lost 5, with 13 bases in between. This CDR3 region has 14 residues. The CDR3 region is CASRLRTNTGELFF. The CDR3 nucleotides are TGCGCCAGCAGACTACGGACAAATACCGGGGAGCTGTTTTTT.

This CDR3 is CASLPGIRETQYF. DNA of the CDR3: TGTGCCAGCCTACCCGGGATACGTGAGACCCAGTACTTC. V gene TRBV6-1 combines with J gene TRBJ2-5, with D possibly TRBD2 on 5 matching bases. Trimming left V 8 bases short and J 5 bases short, with 15 bases between. The germline CDR1 and CDR2 sequences are MNHNS and SASEGT. The CDR3 is 13 amino acids.

V gene TRBV11-2 combines with J gene TRBJ2-1, with 11 bases that match TRBD2. Germline assignment: CDR1 SGHAT and CDR2 FQNNGV. CDR3 length: 16 residues. The J segment lost 12 bases and the V segment lost 5 bases, leaving 15 bases of the junction unmatched. The CDR3 sequence: CASSPTAIAGGPGQFF. The CDR3 coding sequence is TGTGCCAGCAGCCCAACCGCGATAGCGGGAGGGCCTGGGCAGTTCTTC.

CDR3 coding DNA: TGTGCCAGCAGCTTTAGAGTGAGCTCCTACAATGAGCAGTTCTTC. The encoded protein is CASSFRVSSYNEQFF. The V and J genes are TRBV7-2 and TRBJ2-1; D ambiguous. Germline V lookup: CDR1 SGHTA, CDR2 FQGNSA. V was trimmed by 3 bases and J by 0 bases, leaving 9 bases between them. The length of the CDR3 is 15 residues.

The V call is TRBV6-6, the J call TRBJ1-1; D is possibly TRBD1 (6 bases). This CDR3 is built from 15 residues. V lost 6 bases to trimming and J lost 0 bases, with 14 bases between them. Germline-derived CDR1 and CDR2 are MNHNY and SVGAGI (reference sequence). The CDR3 protein is CASRVSGQMNTEAFF. The CDR3 DNA reads TGTGCCAGCAGGGTATCGGGACAAATGAACACTGAAGCTTTCTTT.

The chain uses TRBV4-1 and TRBJ1-6; 10 bases fit TRBD1. V lost 0 bases to trimming and J lost 7 bases; unmatched junction nucleotides: 0. Germline V gene sequence: CDR1 MGHRA, CDR2 YSYEKL. The CDR3 has 15 amino acids. The CDR3 region has the DNA TGCGCCAGCAGCCAAGAGGACAGGGGGAATTCACCCCTCCACTTT. As protein: CASSQEDRGNSPLHF.

There are a few counts of this clone. The chain couples TRBV9 to TRBJ2-2; D not resolved. The CDR3 extends over 15 amino acids. V shed 2 bases and J shed 3 bases, with 11 bases lying between them. Germline loops: CDR1 SGDLS, CDR2 YYNGEE. This CDR3 reads CASSVSVRDTGELFF. DNA of the CDR3: TGTGCCAGCAGCGTCTCAGTTAGGGACACCGGGGAGCTGTTTTTT. The full variable domain, rest sourced from reference TRBV9 and TRBJ2-2, is DSGVTQTPKHLITATGQRVTLRCSPRSGDLSVYWYQQSLDQGLQFLIQYYNGEERAKGNILERFSAQQFPDLHSELNLSSLELGDSALYFCASSVSVRDTGELFFGEGSRLTVL.

This rearrangement joins TRBV18 to TRBJ1-4; 9 positions match TRBD1. V dropped 5 bases and J dropped 6; count of bases not matched to a gene: 4. From germline, CDR1 is KGHSH and CDR2 LQKENI. There are 14 residues in the CDR3. CDR3 loop: CASSSGQGDEKLFF. The CDR3 coding sequence is TGTGCCAGCTCATCGGGACAGGGTGATGAAAAACTGTTTTTT.